What follows are 18 T cell receptor beta chains derived from one specimen sequenced in a study of blood T cell repertoires in COVID-19. TCRdb's table, derived via immunoSEQ multiplex PCR, lists solely in-frame clones and lacks some. This table holds 250,000 to 300,000 clones, 70% to 90% found once. The source material was peripheral blood. The receptors stem from a woman aged 70-85 years with acute or convalescent COVID-19.

The chain has TRBV19 and TRBJ2-7, with a possible D match to TRBD1 (5 bases). V gave up 2 bases and J gave up 6 bases, with 14 bases separating them. This CDR3 is built from 14 residues. Germline assignment: CDR1 LNHDA and CDR2 SQIVND (reference sequence). CDR3 sequence (DNA): TGTGCCAGTAGTATACAACTCAGGGCTGGCGAGCAGTACTTC. Protein sequence: CASSIQLRAGEQYF.

The rearrangement uses TRBV11-2 and TRBJ1-2; tentatively, D is TRBD1 (6 bases). This CDR3 comprises 16 residues. Germline V gives CDR1 SGHAT, CDR2 FQNNGV. V lost 5 bases to trimming and J lost 8 bases, with 24 bases between them. This chain's CDR3 is CASSPRGAWGSGGYTF. Here the CDR3 DNA reads TGTGCCAGCAGCCCCAGGGGTGCTTGGGGGTCGGGCGGCTACACCTTC.

V usage is TRBV7-9 and J usage is TRBJ1-1; D is uncertain. The CDR3 is made up of 12 amino acids. The V gene's germline CDR1 is SEHNR and CDR2 FQNEAQ (reference sequence). Trimming left V 6 bases short and J 6 bases short, with 11 bases between. The CDR3, as DNA: TGTGCCAGCAGTCTTAACAGTCCTGAAGCTTTCTTT. Translating gives CASSLNSPEAFF.

The rearrangement links TRBV9 to TRBJ1-2; 7 bases agree with TRBD1. CDR1 SGDLS and CDR2 YYNGEE come from the germline V gene. V was pared by 6 bases and J by 2 bases, with 7 bases of the junction left unmatched. The CDR3 loop spans 14 amino acids. The CDR3 nucleotides read TGTGCCAGCACCCTGGGACAGACGAACTATGGCTACACCTTC. Residues: CASTLGQTNYGYTF.

CDR3 sequence reads: CASSLTLAGELFF. The CDR3 bases are TGTGCCAGCAGTTTAACGTTAGCCGGGGAGCTGTTTTTT. The V and J genes are TRBV12-3 or TRBV12-4 and TRBJ2-2; no clear D gene. V gave up 2 bases and J gave up 6 bases, with 7 bases separating them. The CDR3 runs 13 residues.

This clone was seen more than once but under ten times. The V and J genes are TRBV10-2 and TRBJ2-7; 7 positions agree with TRBD1. The length of the CDR3 is 13 residues. Germline CDR1 WSHSY, CDR2 SAAADI. Trimming took 6 bases from V and 3 from J; bases not matched to a gene: 5. The CDR3 region has the DNA TGCGCCAGCAGCGGGACAGCACACTACGAGCAGTACTTC. This sequence encodes CASSGTAHYEQYF.

This chain connects TRBV10-3 to TRBJ2-1; 8 nucleotides match TRBD2. V shed 0 bases and J 0 bases; nucleotides not matched to a gene: 10. Looked up from germline, CDR1 is ENHRY and CDR2 is SYGVKD. This CDR3 spans 19 amino acids. In DNA form, the CDR3 reads TGTGCCATCAGTGAGTCCCGGGGGGGGTCTATACGCTCCTACAATGAGCAGTTCTTC. It translates to CAISESRGGSIRSYNEQFF.

The chain recombines TRBV24-1 with TRBJ1-1; D is unresolved. Germline CDR1 KGHDR, CDR2 SFDVKD. Trimming cost V 0 bases and J 3 bases, with 7 bases left between them. The CDR3 is 14 residues long. The CDR3 DNA is TGTGCCACCAGTGATTTGGAGGCGGACACTGAAGCTTTCTTT. Translated: CATSDLEADTEAFF.

The chain uses TRBV30 and TRBJ2-3; a weak D match, TRBD2 (5 bases). This CDR3 region has 14 residues. The ends were cut back, 3 bases at V and 6 bases at J, with 16 bases in the middle. Germline V gene sequence: CDR1 GTSNPN, CDR2 SVGIG (reference sequence). The CDR3 nucleotides read TGTGCCTGGAGACGAGGGCTCATGGGGGATACGCAGTATTTT. Amino acid sequence: CAWRRGLMGDTQYF. Drawing the rest from reference TRBV30 and TRBJ2-3, the complete variable domain is SQTIHQWPATLVQPVGSPLSLECTVEGTSNPNLYWYRQAAGRGLQLLFYSVGIGQISSEVPQNLSASRPQDRQFILSSKKLLLSDSGFYLCAWRRGLMGDTQYFGPGTRLTVL.

The chain is built from TRBV29-1 and TRBJ1-2; D unresolved. This CDR3 is built from 13 residues. V was trimmed by 1 base and J by 6 bases, leaving 12 bases between them. Germline CDR1 reads SQVTM; CDR2 reads ANQGSEA. CDR3: CSVEGGGTNGYTF. DNA of the CDR3: TGCAGCGTTGAAGGGGGAGGTACGAATGGCTACACCTTC.

This clone was counted between two and nine times. The chain is built from TRBV15 and TRBJ2-7, with D uncertain. Germline CDR1 reads LNHNV; CDR2 reads YYDKDF (reference sequence). CDR3 length: 13 amino acids. Trimming shortened V by 0 bases and J by 4 bases, and 7 bases separated the two germline ends. The CDR3 DNA is TGTGCCACCAGCAGAGATCTTAGTTACGAGCAGTACTTC. The encoded protein is CATSRDLSYEQYF.

This rearrangement joins TRBV28 to TRBJ2-1, with 10 bases that match TRBD1. The ends lost 4 bases at V and 4 bases at J; junction bases unmatched: 4. The CDR3 loop spans 15 amino acids. CDR1 and CDR2 (germline): MDHEN, SYDVKM. The CDR3 here is CASSSGTGVYNEQFF. The DNA for the CDR3 is TGTGCCAGCAGTTCCGGGACAGGGGTGTACAATGAGCAGTTCTTC.

The rearrangement links TRBV20-1 to TRBJ1-1; D is possibly TRBD1 (5 bases). The germline V gene encodes CDR1 DFQATT and CDR2 SNEGSKA (reference sequence). V lost 7 bases to trimming and J lost 10 bases, with 10 bases between them. The CDR3 extends over 9 amino acids. The CDR3 loop is CSVGRGAFF. The CDR3 DNA reads TGCAGTGTAGGAAGGGGAGCTTTCTTT.

About this clone itself: At the DNA level, this CDR3 is encoded by other sequences in the same sample as well. The genes are TRBV2 and TRBJ1-1, with TRBD1 identical over 11 bases. CDR3 length: 14 amino acids. Germline CDR1 and CDR2: SNHLY and FYNNEI. With 8 bases clipped from V and 1 base from J, the junction kept 3 bases outside the gene matches. The CDR3 nucleotides are TGTGCCAGCCGGACAGGGGGCCCGAACACTGAAGCTTTCTTT. It specifies CASRTGGPNTEAFF.

V gene TRBV9 combines with J gene TRBJ1-2; possibly TRBD1 for D (5 bases). Germline assignment: CDR1 SGDLS and CDR2 YYNGEE. This CDR3 is built from 14 residues. Trimming pared 6 bases from V and 2 bases from J, leaving 14 bases between. The CDR3 here is CASTQFPGNYGYTF. The DNA of the CDR3 is TGTGCCAGCACCCAATTTCCAGGGAACTATGGCTACACCTTC.

The V call is TRBV18, the J call TRBJ1-1; D is uncertain. CDR1 is KGHSH, CDR2 LQKENI, per germline. Trimming removed 9 bases from V and 6 bases from J, with 17 bases in between. There are 13 residues in the CDR3. The CDR3 DNA sequence: TGTGCCAGTATGAGGACTTCCCTCCCTGAAGCTTTCTTT. It codes for CASMRTSLPEAFF.

The CDR3 sequence: CASRAPQLAGQETQYF. Here the CDR3 DNA reads TGTGCCAGCAGGGCCCCTCAACTAGCGGGCCAAGAGACCCAGTACTTC. The rearrangement links TRBV2 to TRBJ2-5, with TRBD2 matching over 9 bases. Trimming removed 6 bases from V and 1 base from J; junction bases left unmatched: 9. Germline values: CDR1 SNHLY, CDR2 FYNNEI. The CDR3 has 16 amino acids.

This sequence joins TRBV3-1 (or the pseudogene TRBV3-2) and TRBJ2-1; the match to TRBD2 covers 7 bases. CDR1 is LGHDT and CDR2 is YNNKEL in the germline V gene (reference sequence). The CDR3 runs 18 residues. V was clipped by 4 bases and J by 6 bases; unmatched bases: 18. CDR3 protein: CASSLMNLGQRDLNEQFF. The CDR3 bases are TGTGCCAGCAGCCTCATGAATTTGGGGCAGCGGGACCTCAATGAGCAGTTCTTC.